Below, one T cell receptor beta chain is given with its context. This record belongs to a study of blood T cell repertoires in COVID-19. Study overall: Samples taken during acute and convalescent COVID-19 were collected in the United States, Italy and Spain. PBMCs, B-cell-depleted T cells, or T cells provided the cDNA or gDNA that made up the material.

The V and J ends lost 6 bases and 2 bases respectively, with 14 bases between them. Germline V gene sequence: CDR1 SGHRS, CDR2 YFSETQ. The CDR3 loop spans 14 amino acids. In the original analysis: Amplifying reference gene primers gave estimates of nucleated cell counts. The protocol was immunoSEQ multiplex PCR, while the TCRdb copy is restricted to in-frame clones and leaves out a portion. V and J calls and clone size are those listed in that table; D and trimming were worked out from the DNA. The sample gives 80,000 to 130,000 clones, approximately 92% of which show up once; more than 5% is in the top ten.

The source material was peripheral blood. The sequence derives from a man between 65 and 80 years old with acute or convalescent COVID-19. The chain links TRBV5-1 to TRBJ1-1; D may be TRBD1 (6 bases). The CDR3 DNA follows: TGCGCCAGCACCCTAGGGGGACCTAACACTGAAGCTTTCTTT. Protein sequence: CASTLGGPNTEAFF.